These T cell receptor beta chains were read from a single sample in a study of cytotoxic CD8 clonotypes in ibrutinib-treated CLL. Here immunoSEQ multiplex PCR was the method, and the copy in TCRdb shows in-frame clones only, minus some. The repertoire holds tens of thousands of clones, with approximately 48% as singletons. The sample here was PBMCs, taken before ibrutinib treatment. The receptors originated from a human donor with chronic lymphocytic leukemia. Each CDR3 is given with its conserved first and last residue. A D gene is named only where the DNA matches it firmly. Clone size appears in some rows only: once, few, many, or a class for an expanded clone.

DNA: TGCGCCAGCAGCCACGCGGACAGTAGACTCGAGACCCAGTACTTC
CDR3: CASSHADSRLETQYF
size: -
V: TRBV4-1
D: -
J: TRBJ2-5

DNA: TGTGCCAGCAGTCTCACAGGGCCAACTAATGAAAAACTGTTTTTT
CDR3: CASSLTGPTNEKLFF
size: -
V: TRBV6-6
D: -
J: TRBJ1-4

DNA: TGTGCCAGCAGCGCCAGGGGGCTCGGTGAAGCTTTCTTT
CDR3: CASSARGLGEAFF
size: -
V: TRBV7-3
D: TRBD1
J: TRBJ1-1

DNA: TGTGCCAGCAGCCAAGAGGTGAAGACCGGGGAGCTGTTTTTT
CDR3: CASSQEVKTGELFF
size: -
V: TRBV14
D: -
J: TRBJ2-2

DNA: TGTGCCTCCGGACAGGGCCGTAAATTCTATGGCTACACCTTC
CDR3: CASGQGRKFYGYTF
size: -
V: TRBV19
D: TRBD1
J: TRBJ1-2

DNA: TGTGCCAGCAGCCAAGATTTCCGAGGGTTCGGAAACACCATATATTTT
CDR3: CASSQDFRGFGNTIYF
size: -
V: TRBV4-2
D: -
J: TRBJ1-3

DNA: TGTGCCAGCAGTGATGGTGGGATTGAAGCTTTCTTT
CDR3: CASSDGGIEAFF
size: large
V: TRBV2
D: -
J: TRBJ1-1

DNA: TGCGCCAGCAGCCTACTAAGCCCACAAGAGACCCAGTACTTC
CDR3: CASSLLSPQETQYF
size: -
V: TRBV5-1
D: -
J: TRBJ2-5

DNA: TGTGCCAGTAGTATTGGGGGTCCACTGAACACCGGGGAGCTGTTTTTT
CDR3: CASSIGGPLNTGELFF
size: few
V: TRBV19
D: -
J: TRBJ2-2

DNA: TGTGCCAGCAGCTTCACCAGGGGCGATTCACCCCTCCACTTT
CDR3: CASSFTRGDSPLHF
size: -
V: TRBV11-2
D: -
J: TRBJ1-6

DNA: TGTGCCAGCAGTAAAGAGGGGGCTTGGGAGACCCAGTACTTC
CDR3: CASSKEGAWETQYF
size: -
V: TRBV6-5
D: TRBD1
J: TRBJ2-5

DNA: TGCGCCAGCAGCTGGCGGACAGCAGATACGCAGTATTTT
CDR3: CASSWRTADTQYF
size: -
V: TRBV5-1
D: -
J: TRBJ2-3

DNA: TGTGCCAGCAGACCTACCGGACAGGCCCAAGGGCCCCAGCATTTT
CDR3: CASRPTGQAQGPQHF
size: -
V: TRBV27
D: TRBD1
J: TRBJ1-5

DNA: TGTGCCAGCAGCATGGGACGGTTGAACACTGAAGCTTTCTTT
CDR3: CASSMGRLNTEAFF
size: -
V: TRBV7-9
D: -
J: TRBJ1-1

DNA: TGTGCCAGCAGCTTAACACAGGGGGTGCATTACTTC
CDR3: CASSLTQGVHYF
size: few
V: TRBV7-2
D: TRBD1
J: TRBJ2-4

DNA: TGTGCCAGCAGGGTTAGCGGGGGGGCCGCCGGGGAGCTGTTTTTT
CDR3: CASRVSGGAAGELFF
size: -
V: TRBV28
D: TRBD2
J: TRBJ2-2

DNA: TGTGCCAGCAGCATCGGACTAGCGGGACCCTTACATACGCAGTATTTT
CDR3: CASSIGLAGPLHTQYF
size: -
V: TRBV9
D: TRBD2
J: TRBJ2-3

DNA: TGTGCCAGCAGCCCCGGGACGGACGACTATGGCTACACCTTC
CDR3: CASSPGTDDYGYTF
size: -
V: TRBV7-9
D: -
J: TRBJ1-2

DNA: TGTGCCACCAGCAAGGGGGGCAACCAAGAGACCCAGTACTTC
CDR3: CATSKGGNQETQYF
size: few
V: TRBV15
D: -
J: TRBJ2-5

DNA: TGTGCCAGTAGTATCATCGGGGGGACATCAACTAATGAAAAACTGTTTTTT
CDR3: CASSIIGGTSTNEKLFF
size: few
V: TRBV19
D: -
J: TRBJ1-4

DNA: TGTGCCAGCAGCCAAGGTGGGGGGGACCCATCCTACAATGAGCAGTTCTTC
CDR3: CASSQGGGDPSYNEQFF
size: -
V: TRBV4-2
D: TRBD2
J: TRBJ2-1

DNA: TGTGCCAGCAGTGAACCGGGTAGCTCCCAGTACTTC
CDR3: CASSEPGSSQYF
size: few
V: TRBV6-1
D: -
J: TRBJ2-5

DNA: TGTGCCAGCAGTTTAGGCGGTCAGAACACTGAAGCTTTCTTT
CDR3: CASSLGGQNTEAFF
size: -
V: TRBV27
D: -
J: TRBJ1-1

DNA: TGCGCCAGCAGCCGGCAGGGGGCGAGGAACACTGAAGCTTTCTTT
CDR3: CASSRQGARNTEAFF
size: -
V: TRBV4-1
D: TRBD1
J: TRBJ1-1

DNA: TGTGCCAGCATGACAGGCAATCAGCCCCAGCATTTT
CDR3: CASMTGNQPQHF
size: -
V: TRBV2
D: -
J: TRBJ1-5

DNA: TGTGCCATCAGTATACTACAGGGGGCTTCTGGGGCCAACGTCCTGACTTTC
CDR3: CAISILQGASGANVLTF
size: -
V: TRBV10-3
D: TRBD1
J: TRBJ2-6

DNA: TGTGCCAGCAGCCTAGGGGACAGGAGCTTCTACAATGAGCAGTTCTTC
CDR3: CASSLGDRSFYNEQFF
size: -
V: TRBV7-8
D: TRBD1
J: TRBJ2-1

DNA: TGCGCCAGCAGCCAAGACGTCAGCAATCAGCCCCAGCATTTT
CDR3: CASSQDVSNQPQHF
size: once
V: TRBV4-1
D: -
J: TRBJ1-5

DNA: TGTGCCAGCTTACCGGGACTAGTTAGCACAGATACGCAGTATTTT
CDR3: CASLPGLVSTDTQYF
size: -
V: TRBV28
D: TRBD2
J: TRBJ2-3

DNA: TGTGCCAGCAGCGTAGGACCTAGCGGGGGGAACTCGATGTTCTTC
CDR3: CASSVGPSGGNSMFF
size: -
V: TRBV9
D: TRBD2
J: TRBJ2-1

DNA: TGTGCCAGCAGTTTATACGGGGGAAGGGATACGCAGTATTTT
CDR3: CASSLYGGRDTQYF
size: medium-sized
V: TRBV27
D: -
J: TRBJ2-3

DNA: TGCAGCGTTGTAGAAATTGGGGCCAACGTCCTGACTTTC
CDR3: CSVVEIGANVLTF
size: -
V: TRBV29-1
D: -
J: TRBJ2-6

DNA: TGCAGCGTTGTTTTTATGGGACACAACACAGATACGCAGTATTTT
CDR3: CSVVFMGHNTDTQYF
size: -
V: TRBV29-1
D: -
J: TRBJ2-3

DNA: TGTGCCAGCAGTCGTACTAGCGGGGGGGCCTACGAGCAGTACTTC
CDR3: CASSRTSGGAYEQYF
size: -
V: TRBV7-2
D: TRBD2
J: TRBJ2-7

DNA: TGTGCCAGCGGCCGGGCGGATTCACCCCTCCACTTT
CDR3: CASGRADSPLHF
size: few
V: TRBV6-5
D: -
J: TRBJ1-6

DNA: TGTGCCAGCAGCTTAGGTACAGGGGGGAAACTGTTTTTT
CDR3: CASSLGTGGKLFF
size: few
V: TRBV7-2
D: TRBD1
J: TRBJ1-4

DNA: TGTGCCAGCAGCCTGATACAGGACGAGCAGTACTTC
CDR3: CASSLIQDEQYF
size: -
V: TRBV5-6
D: -
J: TRBJ2-7

DNA: TGTGCCAGCAGCAACATTTACACTGAAGCTTTCTTT
CDR3: CASSNIYTEAFF
size: -
V: TRBV6-5
D: -
J: TRBJ1-1

DNA: TGTGCCAGCAGTTTATCGTGGGGGGCGCGAGAGACCCAGTACTTC
CDR3: CASSLSWGARETQYF
size: few
V: TRBV27
D: -
J: TRBJ2-5

DNA: TGTGCCAGCAGCTCGAACGTAGAAAACATTCAGTACTTC
CDR3: CASSSNVENIQYF
size: -
V: TRBV7-2
D: -
J: TRBJ2-4

DNA: TGTGCCAGCACCCCGTACCTGGGGAGCGAAGCTTTCTTT
CDR3: CASTPYLGSEAFF
size: -
V: TRBV7-6
D: -
J: TRBJ1-1

DNA: TGTGCCAGTAGTCCCAGGGGCGGCAATCAGCCCCAGCATTTT
CDR3: CASSPRGGNQPQHF
size: -
V: TRBV19
D: -
J: TRBJ1-5

DNA: TGTGCCAGCAGCTTAGACCAGTTTGTGGGGACAGATACGCAGTATTTT
CDR3: CASSLDQFVGTDTQYF
size: -
V: TRBV11-2
D: -
J: TRBJ2-3

DNA: TGTGCCACCAGCGCAATCCTCAATCAGCCCCAGCATTTT
CDR3: CATSAILNQPQHF
size: -
V: TRBV15
D: -
J: TRBJ1-5

DNA: TGTGCCAGCAGCCCGCCCCCGACAGGGCATCATAATTCACCCCTCCACTTT
CDR3: CASSPPPTGHHNSPLHF
size: few
V: TRBV5-4
D: TRBD1
J: TRBJ1-6

DNA: TGTGCTAGCAGCTTAGTTGAGCGGGGGGGCCCCTTCTCCTACAATGAGCAGTTCTTC
CDR3: CASSLVERGGPFSYNEQFF
size: -
V: TRBV7-7
D: TRBD2
J: TRBJ2-1

DNA: TGTGCCAGCAGCTTAGCGACGAGGGGTGGCTACACCTTC
CDR3: CASSLATRGGYTF
size: -
V: TRBV7-9
D: -
J: TRBJ1-2

DNA: TGTGCCAGCAGCCCCTTCCCCCTAGCGAACCTCAACAATGAGCAGTTCTTC
CDR3: CASSPFPLANLNNEQFF
size: few
V: TRBV4-2
D: -
J: TRBJ2-1